This TCR beta chain was recovered during a study of cytomegalovirus exposure and HLA in healthy donors. As to this clone: Antigen specificity is unknown.

CDR1 is GTSNPN, CDR2 SVGIG, per germline (reference sequence). The CDR3 totals 14 residues. V gave up 1 base and J gave up 5 bases, with 14 bases separating them. PCR was performed using 60 Vbeta and 13 Jbeta primers. Using immunoSEQ multiplex PCR, the repertoire was profiled, and TCRdb retains in-frame clones only, with some absent. This sample has roughly 150,000 clones, with more than 7.5% found just once. Whole-study results and caveats: Analyses of presence/absence relied on an assumption of roughly uniform sequencing depth across donors.

The sequence derives from a man in his fifties or sixties in good health and CMV-seronegative. The specimen sequenced was PBMCs. The chain combines TRBV30 with TRBJ1-1; D possibly corresponds to TRBD1 (6 bases). The CDR3 sequence: CAWSGRGARTEAFF. In DNA, the CDR3 is TGTGCCTGGAGTGGCAGGGGCGCGAGAACTGAAGCTTTCTTT. The full variable domain, rest sourced from reference TRBV30 and TRBJ1-1, is SQTIHQWPATLVQPVGSPLSLECTVEGTSNPNLYWYRQAAGRGLQLLFYSVGIGQISSEVPQNLSASRPQDRQFILSSKKLLLSDSGFYLCAWSGRGARTEAFFGQGTRLTVV.